This entry describes one TCR beta chain. The PCR contained 60 Vbeta and 13 Jbeta primers. Produced via immunoSEQ multiplex PCR; TCRdb's table is partial and in-frame only. Of tens of thousands of clones listed, around 75% are singletons. J was trimmed by 1 base and V by 6 bases; bases with no gene match: 6. The length of the CDR3 is 15 residues. The germline V gene has CDR1 SNHLY and CDR2 FYNNEI. The sample comes from a study of cytomegalovirus exposure and HLA in healthy donors. The J gene is TRBJ1-5, the V gene TRBV2; TRBD1 aligns across 7 bases. The sequenced sample consisted of PBMCs. This clonotype originated in a middle-aged man in good health and CMV-seronegative. DNA of the CDR3: TGTGCCAGCAGACCGACAGGGCTGAGCAATCAGCCCCAGCATTTT. Protein: CASRPTGLSNQPQHF.